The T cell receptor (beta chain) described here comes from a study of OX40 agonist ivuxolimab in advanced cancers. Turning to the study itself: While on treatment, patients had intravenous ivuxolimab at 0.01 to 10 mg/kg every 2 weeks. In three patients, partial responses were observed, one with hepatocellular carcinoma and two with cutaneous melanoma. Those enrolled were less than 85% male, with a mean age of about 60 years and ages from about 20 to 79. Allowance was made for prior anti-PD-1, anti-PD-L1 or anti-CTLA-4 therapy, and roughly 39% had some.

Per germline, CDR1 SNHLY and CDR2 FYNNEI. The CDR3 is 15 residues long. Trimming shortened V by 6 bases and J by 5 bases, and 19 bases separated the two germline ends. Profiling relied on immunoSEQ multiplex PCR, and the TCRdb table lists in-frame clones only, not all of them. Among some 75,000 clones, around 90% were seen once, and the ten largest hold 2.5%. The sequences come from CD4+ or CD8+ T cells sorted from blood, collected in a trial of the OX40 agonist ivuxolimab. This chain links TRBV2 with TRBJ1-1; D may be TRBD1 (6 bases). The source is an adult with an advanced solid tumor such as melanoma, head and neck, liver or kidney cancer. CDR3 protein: CASRQIQGAETEAFF. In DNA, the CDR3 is TGTGCCAGCAGACAGATACAGGGCGCGGAGACTGAAGCTTTCTTT.